The clone carrying this T cell receptor beta chain has a single count. This sample is part of a study of blood T cell repertoires in COVID-19. Study-level information: Specimens from acute and convalescent COVID-19 originated in the United States, Italy and Spain.

Germline CDR1 and CDR2: SGHVS and FQNEAQ. With V trimmed by 4 bases and J by 5 bases, 12 bases remained unmatched. This CDR3 contains 16 residues. How the authors handled the data: Using reference gene primer amplification, nucleated cell counts were estimated. Profiled with immunoSEQ multiplex PCR; TCRdb holds only in-frame clones, not every one. The V and J calls and clone size come from that table; D and trimming were worked out from the DNA. The sample carries 95,000 to 150,000 clones, about 84% recorded once. The sample consisted of peripheral blood. The source of this sequence is a man aged 55 to 70 with acute or convalescent COVID-19. The chain carries TRBV7-8 and TRBJ2-5, with 8 bases lining up with TRBD1. The CDR3 loop is CASSWEVTGAGETQYF. The CDR3 nucleotides are TGTGCCAGCAGCTGGGAAGTGACAGGGGCTGGGGAGACCCAGTACTTC.